This T cell receptor delta chain is from a study of γδ T cells in repeated Plasmodium falciparum infection. TCRdb re-processed the multiplex PCR reads via CATT. The data hold tens of thousands of delta-chain clones, with roughly 0.9% observed a single time. This clone showed up just a few times. With only one base between it and a far larger clone, this is likely a read error. This specimen includes other DNA sequences encoding the same CDR3. The TCR sequence derives from a pool of human donors (malaria-infected and uninfected, not separated). The material sequenced was gamma-delta T cells from blood.

CDR3 sequence: CACDTVRLGDTQSTDKLIF. For the CDR3, the DNA is TGTGCCTGTGACACCGTGCGGCTGGGGGATACGCAGTCCACCGATAAACTCATCTTT. The rearrangement uses TRDV2 and TRDJ1; 12 nucleotides match TRDD3. No J gene is reported in TCRdb; it was inferred here by comparing the DNA with germline. J lost 1 base, V lost 0 bases, and 11 bases had no gene match. CDR3 length: 19 residues. CDR1 GEAIGNYY and CDR2 EKD come from the germline V gene.